This T cell receptor beta chain was captured by sequencing in a study of cytomegalovirus exposure and HLA in healthy donors. 60 Vbeta and 13 Jbeta primers were used in PCR. Produced via immunoSEQ multiplex PCR; TCRdb's table is partial and in-frame only. Its clone listing holds about 58,000 clones. Notes on the study in general: Despite most TCR sequences being rare, some public TCRs occurred in many donors. Links to common viral pathogens appeared, in a later analysis, for several of the most significant clusters.

The CDR3 length is 18 residues. V shed 2 bases, J shed 0 bases, and the junction held 10 bases outside the gene matches. Germline CDR1 and CDR2: SGHDT and YYEEEE. Notes on this clone: Its target is unknown.

The clonotype comes from a woman aged 18-29 years in good health and CMV-seronegative. Sequenced material: PBMCs. The V gene is TRBV5-6, the J gene TRBJ1-5; 8 bases agree with TRBD1. The CDR3 DNA is TGTGCCAGCAGCTTAGGTGGACAGGGACCTTATAGCAATCAGCCCCAGCATTTT. Translating gives CASSLGGQGPYSNQPQHF. Together with reference TRBV5-6 and TRBJ1-5, the CDR3 gives the full variable domain: DAGVTQSPTHLIKTRGQQVTLRCSPKSGHDTVSWYQQALGQGPQFIFQYYEEEERQRGNFPDRFSGHQFPNYSSELNVNALLLGDSALYLCASSLGGQGPYSNQPQHFGDGTRLSIL.